The next 10 T cell receptor beta chains were all read from a single sample in a study of CD8+ T cells in alopecia areata. cDNA serving as the sequencing template came from extracted, reverse transcribed RNA. The protocol was immunoSEQ multiplex PCR, while the TCRdb copy is restricted to in-frame clones and leaves out a portion. The sample has about 180,000 clones; roughly 65% are singletons. The sequencing used CD4+ T cells sorted from blood, collected at week 0. The receptors stem from a human donor with alopecia areata.

The chain uses TRBV29-1 and TRBJ2-7, with 10 bases identical to TRBD1. The ends lost 5 bases at V and 12 bases at J; junction bases unmatched: 7. The CDR3 spans 11 residues. The germline gives CDR1 SQVTM, CDR2 ANQGSEA. The CDR3 loop is CSVSLGTGVYF. Written as DNA, the CDR3 is TGCAGCGTTTCCTTAGGGACAGGGGTGTACTTC.

The V and J genes are TRBV11-2 and TRBJ2-7; 8 bases are shared with TRBD1. V shed 5 bases and J 3 bases; nucleotides not matched to a gene: 15. Germline CDR1 SGHAT, CDR2 FQNNGV. The CDR3 spans 17 residues. CDR3 in amino acids: CASSPLGGQGAGYEQYF. CDR3 DNA sequence: TGTGCCAGCAGCCCCCTAGGTGGGCAGGGGGCGGGCTACGAGCAGTACTTC. Full variable domain (outside the CDR3, taken from reference TRBV11-2 and TRBJ2-7): EAGVAQSPRYKIIEKRQSVAFWCNPISGHATLYWYQQILGQGPKLLIQFQNNGVVDDSQLPKDRFSAERLKGVDSTLKIQPAKLEDSAVYLCASSPLGGQGAGYEQYFGPGTRLTVT.

This sequence joins TRBV30 and TRBJ2-5, with TRBD1 matching over 7 bases. CDR3 size: 15 residues. V trimming: 0 bases; J trimming: 4 bases; junction bases outside the gene matches: 8. Germline V gives CDR1 GTSNPN, CDR2 SVGIG (reference sequence). The CDR3 DNA follows: TGTGCCTGGAGTGTACGAGGGACAGTTGGAGAGACCCAGTACTTC. As protein: CAWSVRGTVGETQYF. The variable domain in full, with the rest retrieved from reference TRBV30 and TRBJ2-5, is SQTIHQWPATLVQPVGSPLSLECTVEGTSNPNLYWYRQAAGRGLQLLFYSVGIGQISSEVPQNLSASRPQDRQFILSSKKLLLSDSGFYLCAWSVRGTVGETQYFGPGTRLLVL.

V and J are TRBV4-1 and TRBJ1-1, with 7 nucleotides matching TRBD1. Trimming cost V 4 bases and J 0 bases; bases outside gene matches: 5. The CDR3 sequence is 15 residues long. Germline CDR1 and CDR2: MGHRA and YSYEKL. The CDR3 DNA follows: TGCGCCAGCAGCCTGACAGGGTCCATGAACACTGAAGCTTTCTTT. Its translation is CASSLTGSMNTEAFF.

The V call is TRBV2, the J call TRBJ2-5; no clear D. Germline CDR1 is SNHLY and CDR2 is FYNNEI. The CDR3 is 13 amino acids. V lost 3 bases, J lost 4 bases, and 9 bases lay in between. The CDR3 loop reads CASSDISVETQYF. CDR3 DNA: TGTGCCAGCAGTGATATTTCGGTAGAGACCCAGTACTTC.

The chain recombines TRBV29-1 with TRBJ1-2; 9 nucleotides line up with TRBD1. In germline, CDR1 is SQVTM, CDR2 ANQGSEA. The CDR3 has 17 residues. J was trimmed by 3 bases and V by 2 bases; bases with no gene match: 13. The CDR3 spells CSVETTSGTGIYYGYTF. In nucleotides, the CDR3 is TGCAGCGTTGAAACAACTTCCGGGACAGGGATTTACTATGGCTACACCTTC.

As for this clone: Different DNA sequences within this sample yield the same CDR3. The chain joins TRBV7-7 to TRBJ2-1; either TRBD1 or TRBD2 may supply D (5 bases each). Between the trimmed V and J ends, which lost 5 bases and 6 bases, there was a span of 11 bases. This CDR3 has 13 residues. Germline V CDR1 and CDR2: SSHAT, FNYEAQ (reference sequence). The CDR3 DNA is TGTGCCAGCAGCACGGGACGGGGCAATGAGCAGTTCTTC. It yields the protein CASSTGRGNEQFF.

The chain is built from TRBV11-2 and TRBJ1-2; TRBD1 matches at 8 bases. V lost 4 bases to trimming and J lost 5 bases; unmatched junction nucleotides: 9. Germline lookup yields CDR1 SGHAT and CDR2 FQNNGV. The CDR3 consists of 15 residues. The CDR3 region is CASSSPRTGSYGYTF. CDR3 in DNA: TGTGCCAGCAGCTCCCCCCGGACAGGGAGTTATGGCTACACCTTC. Supplemented by reference TRBV11-2 and TRBJ1-2, the full variable domain reads EAGVAQSPRYKIIEKRQSVAFWCNPISGHATLYWYQQILGQGPKLLIQFQNNGVVDDSQLPKDRFSAERLKGVDSTLKIQPAKLEDSAVYLCASSSPRTGSYGYTFGSGTRLTVV.

The chain has TRBV9 and TRBJ1-3; the D is unclear. Germline V lookup: CDR1 SGDLS, CDR2 YYNGEE. V was clipped by 0 bases and J by 0 bases, with 7 bases between them. This CDR3 comprises 15 residues. The CDR3 DNA reads as TGTGCCAGCAGCGTAGGGCGGAGCTCTGGAAACACCATATATTTT. It translates to CASSVGRSSGNTIYF.

In this sample, this clone turned up once. The chain recombines TRBV5-1 with TRBJ2-3; D might be TRBD1 (5 bases). Germline CDR1 is SGHRS and CDR2 is YFSETQ. The CDR3 has 15 amino acids. Trimming stripped 1 base from V and 6 bases from J, with 15 bases between. DNA for the CDR3: TGCGCCAGCAGCTTGAGGGGCACTCTTAGGGATACGCAGTATTTT. Translating gives CASSLRGTLRDTQYF.